This T cell receptor beta chain was sequenced in a study of T cell responses to AZD1222 COVID-19 vaccine. Measured with immunoSEQ multiplex PCR; TCRdb has only the in-frame clones, and not every one. The sample yields under 95,000 clones, around 91% seen once. The germline gives CDR1 MNHEY, CDR2 SVGAGI. With 6 bases clipped from V and 0 bases from J, the junction kept 1 base outside the gene matches. There are 14 residues in the CDR3. Study findings and constraints: Scientists sampled the repertoires only once the peak T cell response had passed. Vaccine-associated CD4 TCRs spanned spike, dominant at 160-218 and 743-854. Mostly white British, mostly female donors; authors suggested clonal diversity may be underestimated.

On this clone: Its antigen is currently unknown.

V and J are TRBV6-5 and TRBJ2-2, with 7 positions matching TRBD2. The TCR sequence derives from an adult in good health. The source material was peripheral blood, sampled on day 0 of AZD1222 vaccination. CDR3: CASRAGANTGELFF. As DNA, the CDR3 is TGTGCCAGCAGGGCGGGGGCGAACACCGGGGAGCTGTTTTTT.